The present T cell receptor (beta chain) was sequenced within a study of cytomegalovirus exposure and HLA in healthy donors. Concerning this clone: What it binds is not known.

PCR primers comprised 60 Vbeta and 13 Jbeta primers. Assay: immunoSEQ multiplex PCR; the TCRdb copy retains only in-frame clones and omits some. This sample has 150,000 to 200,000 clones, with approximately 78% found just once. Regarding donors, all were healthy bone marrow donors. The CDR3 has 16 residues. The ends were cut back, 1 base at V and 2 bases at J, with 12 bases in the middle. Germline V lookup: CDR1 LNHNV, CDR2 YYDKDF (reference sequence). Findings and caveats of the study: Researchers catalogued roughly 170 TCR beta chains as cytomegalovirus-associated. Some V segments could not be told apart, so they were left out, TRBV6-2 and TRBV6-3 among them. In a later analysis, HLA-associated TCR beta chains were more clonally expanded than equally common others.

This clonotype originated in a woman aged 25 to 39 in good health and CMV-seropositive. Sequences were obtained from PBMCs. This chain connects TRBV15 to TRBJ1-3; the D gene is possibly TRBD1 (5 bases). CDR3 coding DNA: TGTGCCACCAGCAGAGGGGGGGGAGGGGCTGGAAACACCATATATTTT. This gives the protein CATSRGGGGAGNTIYF.